These 3 T cell receptor beta chains were all obtained from the same sample, sequenced in a study of CD8 T cells in ankylosing spondylitis. TCRdb called the 5' RACE reads again in MiXCR, with one record for every CDR3 protein. Among 190,000 or so distinct CDR3 sequences listed, 10% to 15% were seen once. The sequenced material came from blood, either unsorted or a sorted T cell fraction (not recorded which). The source is a male donor with ankylosing spondylitis or in good health (not recorded which).

This clonotype was seen only a few times. V is TRBV12-3 or TRBV12-4 and J is TRBJ1-1; perhaps TRBD1 as D (6 bases). This CDR3 spans 15 amino acids. The ends were cut back, 5 bases at V and 7 bases at J, with 20 bases in the middle. The CDR3 DNA is TGTGCCAGCAGTGGGAGGGGGGCCGCACGAGTTGAAGCTTTCTTT. Amino acids: CASSGRGAARVEAFF.

This chain connects TRBV30 to TRBJ2-1; the match to TRBD1 covers 10 bases. The CDR3 length is 15 residues. Germline V gene data show CDR1 as GTSNPN and CDR2 as SVGIG (reference sequence). V dropped 0 bases and J dropped 2; count of bases not matched to a gene: 1. CDR3 nucleotide sequence: TGTGCCTGGAGTGTTGGACAGGGGGCCTACAATGAGCAGTTCTTC. Encoded protein: CAWSVGQGAYNEQFF.

CDR3 residues: CASSSNGYNEQFF. The CDR3, as DNA: TGTGCCAGCAGTTCTAACGGTTACAATGAGCAGTTCTTC. The chain links TRBV27 to TRBJ2-1; D not resolved. The CDR3 has 13 amino acids. CDR1 and CDR2 (germline): MNHEY, SMNVEV (reference sequence). V shed 4 bases and J shed 4 bases, with 8 bases lying between them.